The next 18 T cell receptor beta chains were all read from a single sample in a study of regulatory T cells in long-lasting Graves disease. Arm-PCR with iRepertoire HTBI primers amplified the CDR3 regions for these TCR beta libraries. TCRdb re-called the multiplex PCR reads through MiXCR, storing one row per CDR3 protein. This table has some 460,000 distinct CDR3 sequences, about a sixth appearing once. Time point meaning: newly diagnosed GD, antithyroid drugs for less than 3 months. The TCR library was made from RNA extracted from PBMCs. A further study also used this sample, focusing on T cells in Graves' hyperthyroidism and ophthalmopathy.

The sequencing here drew on peripheral blood mononuclear cells (PBMCs), taken at new diagnosis, from a patient treated with antithyroid drugs. These receptors were obtained from a man aged 35 to 55 with Graves disease.

This clonotype was seen at least ten times. The V call is TRBV15, the J call TRBJ1-5; D not certain. CDR3 size: 16 residues. CDR1 LNHNV and CDR2 YYDKDF come from the germline V gene (reference sequence). Deletions cut 4 bases from V and 2 bases from J, with 15 bases between. CDR3 nucleotides: TGTGCCACCAGCACAAGACCAATGGGAGGCAATCAGCCCCAGCATTTT. This translates into CATSTRPMGGNQPQHF. Looking up the rest from reference TRBV15 and TRBJ1-5 gives the full variable domain: DAMVIQNPRYQVTQFGKPVTLSCSQTLNHNVMYWYQQKSSQAPKLLFHYYDKDFNNEADTPDNFQSRRPNTSFCFLDIRSPGLGDTAMYLCATSTRPMGGNQPQHFGDGTRLSIL.

This clonotype was observed a few times. The V call is TRBV5-5, the J call TRBJ2-1, with TRBD2 as a possible D gene (6 bases). The CDR3 extends over 16 amino acids. From germline, CDR1 is SGHKS and CDR2 YYEKEE (reference sequence). The germline V and J ends were trimmed by 1 base and 0 bases, with 11 bases remaining between them. CDR3 nucleotides: TGTGCCAGCAGCTTGATTAGCGGAAACTCCTACAATGAGCAGTTCTTC. Its protein is CASSLISGNSYNEQFF. Filled out from reference TRBV5-5 and TRBJ2-1, the complete variable domain reads DAGVTQSPTHLIKTRGQQVTLRCSPISGHKSVSWYQQVLGQGPQFIFQYYEKEERGRGNFPDRFSARQFPNYSSELNVNALLLGDSALYLCASSLISGNSYNEQFFGPGTRLTVL.

The chain carries TRBV20-1 and TRBJ1-6; D uncertain. The CDR3 totals 13 residues. Germline CDR1 DFQATT, CDR2 SNEGSKA (reference sequence). CDR3 residues: CSPGREGNSPLHF. The CDR3 DNA sequence: TGCAGCCCCGGGAGGGAAGGCAATTCACCCCTCCACTTT.

With regard to this clonotype: This may be a read error, as it is one base from a much larger clone. The chain is built from TRBV7-9 and TRBJ2-7; 11 bases line up with TRBD2. V trimming: 4 bases; J trimming: 7 bases; junction bases outside the gene matches: 9. The CDR3 has 15 amino acids. Germline V CDR1 and CDR2: SEHNR, FQNEAQ (reference sequence). Written as DNA, the CDR3 is TGTGCCAGCAGCTCAATTAGCGGGAGGGACAATGAGCAGTACTTC. Translated: CASSSISGRDNEQYF.

This clonotype came up a few times. Being one base from a much bigger clone, this may be a read error. The chain links TRBV2 to TRBJ1-4; D is unclear. The CDR3 is made up of 14 amino acids. CDR1 and CDR2 (germline): SNHLY, FYNNEI. CDR3 loop: CASSQTSANEKLLF. CDR3 nucleotides: TGTGCCAGCAGCCAGACCTCAGCTAATGAAAAACTGCTTTTT.

Many counts were recorded for this clonotype. CDR3 bases: TGTGCCAGCGTGAAAGACAGGAAGAACACTGAAGCTTTCTTT. As protein: CASVKDRKNTEAFF. V and J are TRBV2 and TRBJ1-1; the D gene is possibly TRBD1 (6 bases). The CDR3 is 14 residues long. The germline V gene has CDR1 SNHLY and CDR2 FYNNEI. V lost 8 bases and J lost 1, with 14 bases in between. The complete variable domain, with remaining parts taken from reference TRBV2 and TRBJ1-1, reads EPEVTQTPSHQVTQMGQEVILRCVPISNHLYFYWYRQILGQKVEFLVSFYNNEISEKSEIFDDQFSVERPDGSNFTLKIRSTKLEDSAMYFCASVKDRKNTEAFFGQGTRLTVV.

V and J are TRBV7-6 and TRBJ2-1; D gene ambiguous. Trimming pared 5 bases from V and 8 bases from J, leaving 16 bases between. CDR3 length: 14 residues. Germline CDR1 SGHVS, CDR2 FNYEAQ. This CDR3 is CASSPNPPAHEQFF. CDR3 coding DNA: TGTGCCAGCAGCCCAAATCCGCCGGCCCATGAGCAGTTCTTC. The whole variable domain, filled in from reference TRBV7-6 and TRBJ2-1, reads GAGVSQSPRYKVTKRGQDVALRCDPISGHVSLYWYRQALGQGPEFLTYFNYEAQQDKSGLPNDRFSAERPEGSISTLTIQRTEQRDSAMYRCASSPNPPAHEQFFGPGTRLTVL.

This clonotype was counted at least ten times. The chain links TRBV12-3 or TRBV12-4 to TRBJ2-1; 11 nucleotides match TRBD2. The trim removed 6 bases at V and 8 bases at J, leaving 9 bases unmatched. The CDR3 totals 15 residues. DNA for the CDR3: TGTGCCAGCAGGTGGACTAGCGGGCGGGGGGATGAGCAGTTCTTC. The encoded protein is CASRWTSGRGDEQFF.

This clonotype was observed a handful of times. V gene TRBV7-3 combines with J gene TRBJ2-2; D gene ambiguous. The CDR3 spans 14 residues. The V and J ends lost 1 base and 6 bases respectively, with 9 bases between them. Germline CDR1 is SGHTA and CDR2 is FQGTGA. Written as DNA, the CDR3 is TGTGCCAGCAGCTTAAACTCTGCGGCCGGGGAGCTGTTTTTT. Amino acid sequence: CASSLNSAAGELFF.

Ten or more counts support this clonotype. This rearrangement joins TRBV5-1 to TRBJ2-7, with a tentative D call TRBD2 (6 bases). Germline V lookup: CDR1 SGHRS, CDR2 YFSETQ. The CDR3 loop spans 15 amino acids. V lost 3 bases to trimming and J lost 3 bases, with 16 bases between them. The CDR3 DNA sequence: TGCGCCAGCAGCTACGGAGGGACGGGGAACTACGAGCAGTACTTC. This codes for CASSYGGTGNYEQYF. Complete variable domain (other parts from reference TRBV5-1 and TRBJ2-7): KAGVTQTPRYLIKTRGQQVTLSCSPISGHRSVSWYQQTPGQGLQFLFEYFSETQRNKGNFPGRFSGRQFSNSRSEMNVSTLELGDSALYLCASSYGGTGNYEQYFGPGTRLTVT.

There are many counts of this clonotype. The chain carries TRBV20-1 and TRBJ1-2; D might be TRBD1 (5 bases). Germline V gene lookup returns CDR1 DFQATT and CDR2 SNEGSKA (reference sequence). This CDR3 spans 13 amino acids. Trimming took 8 bases from V and 4 from J, leaving 17 bases between them. The CDR3 loop is CSTYDSVSYGYTF. For the CDR3, the DNA is TGCAGTACCTACGACAGCGTCAGCTATGGCTACACCTTC.

This clonotype was seen at least ten times. V gene TRBV7-9 combines with J gene TRBJ2-7; TRBD1 agrees at 7 bases. Trimming removed 3 bases from V and 4 bases from J; junction bases left unmatched: 6. This CDR3 is built from 14 residues. The germline CDR1 and CDR2 sequences are SEHNR and FQNEAQ (reference sequence). CDR3 nucleotides: TGTGCCAGCAGCTTCCCCGGGACAGTATACGAGCAGTACTTC. The encoded protein is CASSFPGTVYEQYF.

The chain uses TRBV11-2 and TRBJ2-3; TRBD2 matches at 12 bases. The CDR3 consists of 17 residues. Trimming took 0 bases from V and 4 from J; bases not matched to a gene: 5. From germline, CDR1 is SGHAT and CDR2 FQNNGV. CDR3 coding DNA: TGTGCCAGCAGCTTAGATCGACTAGCGGGAGTGCCAGATACGCAGTATTTT. It is translated as CASSLDRLAGVPDTQYF.

V gene TRBV28 combines with J gene TRBJ2-7; 12 positions match TRBD2. Trimming removed 3 bases from V and 6 bases from J; junction bases left unmatched: 9. Germline-derived CDR1 and CDR2 are MDHEN and SYDVKM. The CDR3 has 16 residues. The CDR3 protein is CASSFPGLAGFSEQYF. The DNA for the CDR3 is TGTGCCAGCAGTTTTCCGGGACTAGCGGGTTTCAGCGAGCAGTACTTC.

This clonotype was recorded many times. V and J are TRBV6-1 and TRBJ1-2; D is uncertain. The V end lost 7 bases, the J end lost 0 bases, and 21 bases lay between the germline ends. Germline V gene sequence: CDR1 MNHNS, CDR2 SASEGT. This CDR3 region has 17 residues. The chain's CDR3 is CASKEFGWAQANYGYTF. CDR3 nucleotides: TGTGCCAGCAAGGAATTTGGATGGGCCCAAGCTAACTATGGCTACACCTTC.

The V gene is TRBV6-1, the J gene TRBJ2-4; D is unclear. The CDR3 sequence is 13 residues long. Germline CDR1 and CDR2: MNHNS and SASEGT. V was clipped by 6 bases and J by 7 bases, with 13 bases between them. The CDR3 region has the DNA TGTGCCAGCAGCTTGAAAATGGGGAACATTCAGTACTTC. Translation gives CASSLKMGNIQYF.

This clonotype showed up many times. The chain recombines TRBV30 with TRBJ2-1; TRBD2 agrees at 8 bases. The CDR3 spans 16 residues. With V trimmed by 0 bases and J by 10 bases, 14 bases remained unmatched. The germline CDR1 and CDR2 sequences are GTSNPN and SVGIG (reference sequence). The CDR3 region is CAWSVGSPGGPREQFF. In DNA, the CDR3 is TGTGCCTGGAGTGTAGGTTCCCCGGGAGGGCCCCGGGAGCAGTTCTTC.

This sequence joins TRBV6-1 and TRBJ2-3; weak D call: TRBD1 (6 bases). Trimming took 3 bases from V and 2 from J, leaving 18 bases between them. The V gene's germline CDR1 is MNHNS and CDR2 SASEGT. This CDR3 has 17 residues. The CDR3 here is CASSDPVGQRYTDTQYF. CDR3 sequence (DNA): TGTGCCAGCAGTGACCCGGTCGGACAGAGATACACAGATACGCAGTATTTT.